These 10 T cell receptor beta chains originate from one sample sequenced in a study of breast tumors, draining lymph nodes, adjacent tissues. MiXCR, run by TCRdb on the multiplex PCR reads, gives a single entry per CDR3 protein. The data contain some 170,000 distinct CDR3 sequences, roughly 35% of them singletons. Samples came from axillary lymph nodes draining the breast cancer. The sequencing sample was made of axillary lymph node tissue. These receptors were collected from a female donor with breast cancer. Some clones in this sample may be carry-over from other donors' samples.

This clonotype was seen repeatedly, ten times or more. The chain recombines TRBV28 with TRBJ2-7, with 7 bases identical to TRBD2. The CDR3 runs to 13 residues. The germline V gene encodes CDR1 MDHEN and CDR2 SYDVKM. Trimming at V came to 7 bases and at J to 1 base, leaving 4 bases not matched to a gene. The CDR3 sequence: CASTSGGSYEQYF. CDR3 coding DNA: TGTGCCAGCACCTCGGGGGGTTCCTACGAGCAGTACTTC.

The sample holds many counts of this clonotype. V gene TRBV29-1 combines with J gene TRBJ1-5; D perhaps matches TRBD1 (6 bases). Germline V lookup: CDR1 SQVTM, CDR2 ANQGSEA. Trimming removed 5 bases from V and 5 bases from J, with 19 bases in between. CDR3 length: 15 amino acids. This CDR3 reads CSVQTTGRGDQPQHF. The CDR3, as DNA: TGCAGCGTTCAAACCACAGGGAGAGGCGATCAGCCCCAGCATTTT. Together with reference TRBV29-1 and TRBJ1-5, the CDR3 gives the full variable domain: SAVISQKPSRDICQRGTSLTIQCQVDSQVTMMFWYRQQPGQSLTLIATANQGSEATYESGFVIDKFPISRPNLTFSTLTVSNMSPEDSSIYLCSVQTTGRGDQPQHFGDGTRLSIL.

The chain joins TRBV5-4 to TRBJ2-2, with 10 bases fitting TRBD2. The trim removed 4 bases at V and 7 bases at J, leaving 10 bases unmatched. The CDR3 extends over 16 amino acids. Germline CDR1 and CDR2: SGHNT and YYREEE (reference sequence). This CDR3 is CASSTGSGGAFGELFF. In nucleotides, the CDR3 is TGTGCCAGCAGCACAGGGAGCGGGGGGGCCTTCGGGGAGCTGTTTTTT.

Notes on this clonotype: The CDR3 does not close with the conserved phenylalanine or tryptophan, likely indicating a read error. The rearrangement uses TRBV19 and TRBJ1-2; 7 positions agree with TRBD1. The CDR3 contains 17 residues. The germline V gene encodes CDR1 LNHDA and CDR2 SQIVND (reference sequence). CDR3 protein: CVSSIRYRTGGMDGYTS. Written as DNA, the CDR3 is TGTGTCAGTAGTATACGGTACCGGACAGGAGGTATGGATGGCTACACCTCC.

This sequence joins TRBV30 and TRBJ1-6, with 8 positions matching TRBD1. Germline V gene lookup returns CDR1 GTSNPN and CDR2 SVGIG (reference sequence). The V and J ends lost 3 bases and 11 bases, in that order; junction bases with no gene match: 9. The CDR3 extends over 14 amino acids. CDR3 sequence reads: CAWRDRAGRTPLHF. DNA for the CDR3: TGTGCCTGGAGGGACAGGGCAGGACGTACACCCCTCCACTTT.

Concerning this clonotype: Compared with germline, one end of the junction differs, possibly owing to a read error. J is TRBJ2-1 and V is TRBV19, with 8 bases identical to TRBD2. CDR3 size: 17 residues. Germline V gives CDR1 LNHDA, CDR2 SQIVND (reference sequence). The CDR3 DNA is TGTGCCAGTAGCACCATTACACGGGGACCAGCGGGAGATTCGCAGTCCTTC. It yields the protein CASSTITRGPAGDSQSF.

This clonotype was picked up many times. The chain couples TRBV10-3 to TRBJ2-4; D not certain. Trimming took off 3 bases at V and 0 bases at J, with 6 bases between the two ends. This CDR3 region has 14 residues. Per the germline V gene, CDR1 is ENHRY and CDR2 is SYGVKD. DNA for the CDR3: TGTGCCATCAGTGAATTGGGAGCCAAAAACATTCAGTACTTC. As protein: CAISELGAKNIQYF.

This clonotype came up many times. V gene TRBV20-1 combines with J gene TRBJ1-6; a weak D match, TRBD1 (6 bases). CDR1 and CDR2 (germline): DFQATT, SNEGSKA (reference sequence). This CDR3 spans 14 amino acids. V lost 1 base and J lost 10, with 14 bases in between. The DNA of the CDR3 is TGCAGTGCTAGAGTTACAGGGAGCGAGTCACCCCTCCACTTT. It specifies CSARVTGSESPLHF.

This clonotype has ten or more counts. A read error may be the cause here, since a much bigger clone is one base away. The V gene is TRBV29-1, the J gene TRBJ1-2, with D possibly being TRBD1 (5 bases). Germline CDR1 SQVTM, CDR2 ANQGSEA. V was pared by 4 bases and J by 7 bases, with 22 bases between. CDR3 length: 15 amino acids. CDR3 sequence reads: CSVGVLPGVIGGYTF. In DNA form, the CDR3 reads TGCAGCGTTGGAGTTCTGCCGGGGGTAATCGGTGGCTACACCTTC.

Note on this clonotype: It may be a read error: a sequence one base away is much more abundant. The gene calls are TRBV11-2 and TRBJ2-7, with 9 bases identical to TRBD1. Per the germline V gene, CDR1 is SGHAT and CDR2 is FQNNGV. V lost 5 bases and J lost 0; bases outside the gene matches: 5. This CDR3 is 15 amino acids long. The DNA for the CDR3 is TGTGCCAGCAGCCCCGGGACAGGGACCTCCTACGAGCAGTACTTC. This codes for CASSPGTGTSYEQYF.